This TCR beta chain was sequenced during a study of blood T cells in healthy people across ages. This CDR3 has 13 residues. Per germline, CDR1 DFQATT and CDR2 SNEGSKA (reference sequence). A sample-barcoded 5' primer and a J-beta primer mix were used in a second PCR of roughly 7 to 12 cycles. TCRdb analysed the 5' RACE reads with MiXCR anew, one entry per CDR3 protein. This sample has around 710,000 distinct CDR3 sequences, with more than 40% found just once. This TCR was sampled from an older woman in good health. The source material was blood. The rearrangement uses TRBV20-1 and TRBJ1-5, with a weak D call TRBD1 (5 bases). The DNA of the CDR3 is TGCGGGTCAGGACATAATAGCAATCAGCCCCAGCATTTT. This codes for CGSGHNSNQPQHF.